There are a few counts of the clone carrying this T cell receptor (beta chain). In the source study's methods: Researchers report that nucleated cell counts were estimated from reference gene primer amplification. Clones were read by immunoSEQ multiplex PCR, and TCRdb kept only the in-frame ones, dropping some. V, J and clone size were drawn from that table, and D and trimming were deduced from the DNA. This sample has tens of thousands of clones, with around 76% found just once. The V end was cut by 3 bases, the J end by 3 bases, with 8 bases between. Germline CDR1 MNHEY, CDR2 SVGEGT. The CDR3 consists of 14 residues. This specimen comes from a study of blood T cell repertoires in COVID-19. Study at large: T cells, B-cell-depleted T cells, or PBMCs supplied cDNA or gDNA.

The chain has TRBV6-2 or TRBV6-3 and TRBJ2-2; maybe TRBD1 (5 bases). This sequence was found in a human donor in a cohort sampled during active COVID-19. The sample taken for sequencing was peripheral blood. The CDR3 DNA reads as TGTGCCAGCAGTTATACGACAGACACCGGGGAGCTGTTTTTT. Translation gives CASSYTTDTGELFF.